This TCR beta chain was sequenced for a study of blood T cell repertoires in COVID-19. The assay was immunoSEQ multiplex PCR, and TCRdb's table has in-frame clones only and misses some. The sample shows about 76,000 clones, more than 90% of them seen only once. Germline CDR1 SQVTM, CDR2 ANQGSEA. Trimming left V 0 bases short and J 5 bases short, with 20 bases between. The CDR3 is 18 amino acids. The rearrangement links TRBV29-1 to TRBJ2-6; weak D call: TRBD2 (6 bases). This receptor was identified in a man between 50 and 59 years old with acute or convalescent COVID-19. The specimen was peripheral blood. CDR3 in DNA: TGCAGCGTTGAAGATCAGTCGGCCCTTAGCGGCTGGGCCAACGTCCTGACTTTC. Protein sequence: CSVEDQSALSGWANVLTF. Complete variable domain (other parts from reference TRBV29-1 and TRBJ2-6): SAVISQKPSRDICQRGTSLTIQCQVDSQVTMMFWYRQQPGQSLTLIATANQGSEATYESGFVIDKFPISRPNLTFSTLTVSNMSPEDSSIYLCSVEDQSALSGWANVLTFGAGSRLTVL.